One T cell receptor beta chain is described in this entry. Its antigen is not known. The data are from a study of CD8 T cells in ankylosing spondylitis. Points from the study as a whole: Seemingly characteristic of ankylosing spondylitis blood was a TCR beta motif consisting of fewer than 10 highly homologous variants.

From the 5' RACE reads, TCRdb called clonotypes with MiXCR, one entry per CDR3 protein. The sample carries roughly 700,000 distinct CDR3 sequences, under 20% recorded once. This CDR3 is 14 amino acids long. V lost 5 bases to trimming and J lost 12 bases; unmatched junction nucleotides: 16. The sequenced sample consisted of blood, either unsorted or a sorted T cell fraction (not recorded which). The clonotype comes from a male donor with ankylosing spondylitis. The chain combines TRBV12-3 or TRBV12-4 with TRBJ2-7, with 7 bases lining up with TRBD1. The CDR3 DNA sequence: TGTGCCAGCAGTACGGCCGGGACAGCAGATCGGCGGTACTTC. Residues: CASSTAGTADRRYF.